This T cell receptor (beta chain) is from a study of beta chain features in type 1 diabetes. About the research overall: On cell yields, gender and age, patients and healthy donors were similar. Study findings and constraints: It was among patients, rather than healthy donors, that naive, central memory and Treg TCRB repertoires appeared more similar. Any HLA-type effect on TCRB rearrangement remained unresolved here. Shortening that was moderate but significant affected the TCRB CDR3s of Type 1 diabetes patients in all four CD4+ subsets.

Expressed TCRB transcripts were sequenced because the isolated RNA had all been reverse transcribed beforehand. TCRdb keeps only in-frame clones here, not all; method: immunoSEQ multiplex PCR. Of 640,000 or so clones in the sample, roughly 13% were seen once. The germline V gene has CDR1 SNHLY and CDR2 FYNNEI. CDR3 length: 15 residues. V was shortened by 8 bases and J by 0 bases, with 11 bases between the two germline ends. Based on CD45RO/CCR7/CD25/CD127/CD95/CD27, CD4+ regulatory, stem cell-like memory, naive and central memory cells were sorted. The table lists this clone with a few counts. Its antigen is not identified.

Sequencing was performed on naive CD4+ T cells from blood. The TCR was taken from a man between 18 and 29 years old with type 1 diabetes. The V and J genes are TRBV2 and TRBJ1-6, with D unresolved. The CDR3 nucleotides read TGTGCCAGCTGGGTAGGGAGCTCCTATAATTCACCCCTCCACTTT. It translates to CASWVGSSYNSPLHF.